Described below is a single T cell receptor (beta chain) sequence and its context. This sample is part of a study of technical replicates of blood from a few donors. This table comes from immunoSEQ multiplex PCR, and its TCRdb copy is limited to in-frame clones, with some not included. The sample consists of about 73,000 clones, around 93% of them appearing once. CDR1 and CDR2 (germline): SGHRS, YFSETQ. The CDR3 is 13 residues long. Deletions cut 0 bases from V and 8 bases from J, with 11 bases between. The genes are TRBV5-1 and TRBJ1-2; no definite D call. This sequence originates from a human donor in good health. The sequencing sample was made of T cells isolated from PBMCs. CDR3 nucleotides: TGCGCCAGCAGCTTGGATCCCGCAGGAGGCTACACCTTC. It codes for CASSLDPAGGYTF.